These 25 T cell receptor beta chains were sequenced from one sample in a study of blood T cell repertoires in COVID-19. Clones were read by immunoSEQ multiplex PCR, and TCRdb kept only the in-frame ones, dropping some. Among over 350,000 clones listed, approximately 87% were seen once. Sequenced: PBMCs or T cells enriched from blood (not recorded which). These receptors were obtained from a woman aged 45-65 years who had recovered from COVID-19.

The J gene is TRBJ2-1, the V gene TRBV30, with TRBD2 matching 8 bases. With V trimmed by 2 bases and J by 8 bases, 11 bases remained unmatched. The germline gives CDR1 GTSNPN, CDR2 SVGIG (reference sequence). The CDR3 has 15 residues. CDR3 sequence: CAWSQKRGRGDEQFF. CDR3 nucleotides: TGTGCCTGGAGTCAAAAGCGGGGGAGAGGCGATGAGCAGTTCTTC. Filled out from reference TRBV30 and TRBJ2-1, the complete variable domain reads SQTIHQWPATLVQPVGSPLSLECTVEGTSNPNLYWYRQAAGRGLQLLFYSVGIGQISSEVPQNLSASRPQDRQFILSSKKLLLSDSGFYLCAWSQKRGRGDEQFFGPGTRLTVL.

This chain links TRBV28 with TRBJ1-3; 7 bases line up with TRBD1. The CDR3 is made up of 16 amino acids. CDR1 is MDHEN, CDR2 SYDVKM, per germline. V lost 6 bases, J lost 0 bases, and 8 bases stayed unmatched. CDR3 nucleotide sequence: TGTGCCAGCAGAATTGGTGGGACAGCCTCTGGAAACACCATATATTTT. Amino acids: CASRIGGTASGNTIYF.

CDR3 coding DNA: TGTGCCAGCTCATCGAACCCGACGGCCGCGAGGTTCACAGATACGCAGTATTTT. Translated: CASSSNPTAARFTDTQYF. The gene calls are TRBV18 and TRBJ2-3; no definite D call. The V end lost 5 bases, the J end lost 2 bases, and 23 bases lay between the germline ends. Germline CDR1 is KGHSH and CDR2 is LQKENI. This CDR3 is 18 amino acids long.

The chain links TRBV5-1 to TRBJ1-2, with a tentative D call TRBD1 (6 bases). This CDR3 contains 12 residues. V lost 3 bases and J 7 bases, leaving 10 bases between the germline ends. The V gene's germline CDR1 is SGHRS and CDR2 YFSETQ. The chain's CDR3 is CASSWDTVGYTF. The CDR3 DNA sequence: TGCGCCAGCAGCTGGGACACAGTTGGCTACACCTTC.

The chain uses TRBV3-1 (or the pseudogene TRBV3-2) and TRBJ1-4; D remains ambiguous. The germline V and J ends were trimmed by 2 bases and 0 bases, with 13 bases remaining between them. The CDR3 consists of 17 residues. Germline CDR1 and CDR2: LGHDT and YNNKEL (reference sequence). Here the CDR3 DNA reads TGTGCCAGCAGCCAAAAGCCGGTCCTTGCAACTAATGAAAAACTGTTTTTT. Translated: CASSQKPVLATNEKLFF.

V gene TRBV4-1 combines with J gene TRBJ1-1, with D perhaps TRBD1 (5 bases). The CDR3 covers 14 residues. The V gene's germline CDR1 is MGHRA and CDR2 YSYEKL. Between the trimmed V and J ends, which lost 0 bases and 8 bases, there was a span of 13 bases. In nucleotides, the CDR3 is TGCGCCAGCAGCCAAGATCAACTGGGGCAAGAAGCTTTCTTT. Translating it yields CASSQDQLGQEAFF.

V gene TRBV28 combines with J gene TRBJ1-1; tentatively, D is TRBD1 (5 bases). V gave up 5 bases and J gave up 8 bases, with 18 bases separating them. The CDR3 runs to 14 residues. The germline gives CDR1 MDHEN, CDR2 SYDVKM. The CDR3 is CASSIKRDFLEAFF. CDR3 DNA sequence: TGTGCCAGCAGTATTAAGAGGGACTTTCTCGAAGCTTTCTTT.

This rearrangement joins TRBV7-6 to TRBJ2-3; 7 bases line up with TRBD1. Unmatched junction bases numbered 8, after V lost 5 bases and J lost 6 bases. Germline values: CDR1 SGHVS, CDR2 FNYEAQ. The CDR3 loop spans 14 amino acids. DNA of the CDR3: TGTGCCAGCAGCGATAGACAGGGTTGGGATACGCAGTATTTT. It translates to CASSDRQGWDTQYF.

The gene calls are TRBV28 and TRBJ1-1; 7 nucleotides agree with TRBD1. The germline V gene has CDR1 MDHEN and CDR2 SYDVKM. The CDR3 extends over 13 amino acids. Trimming removed 3 bases from V and 5 bases from J; junction bases left unmatched: 3. Written as DNA, the CDR3 is TGTGCCAGCAGTTTGGACAGGTCAACTGAAGCTTTCTTT. It codes for CASSLDRSTEAFF. The whole variable domain, filled in from reference TRBV28 and TRBJ1-1, reads DVKVTQSSRYLVKRTGEKVFLECVQDMDHENMFWYRQDPGLGLRLIYFSYDVKMKEKGDIPEGYSVSREKKERFSLILESASTNQTSMYLCASSLDRSTEAFFGQGTRLTVV.

V usage is TRBV3-1 (or the pseudogene TRBV3-2) and J usage is TRBJ1-2; TRBD1 matches at 7 bases. The CDR3 covers 14 residues. The trim removed 4 bases at V and 2 bases at J, leaving 4 bases unmatched. CDR1 and CDR2 from the germline V gene are LGHDT and YNNKEL (reference sequence). CDR3 residues: CASSLGTENYGYTF. The CDR3, as DNA: TGTGCCAGCAGCCTCGGGACAGAAAACTATGGCTACACCTTC.

The sample holds a few counts of this clone. The chain has TRBV6-4 and TRBJ1-1; D is uncertain. The CDR3 is made up of 13 amino acids. Germline CDR1 is MRHNA and CDR2 is SNTAGT. V was shortened by 4 bases and J by 2 bases, with 8 bases between the two germline ends. CDR3 residues: CASSVSGNTEAFF. The CDR3 bases are TGTGCCAGCAGTGTATCAGGTAACACTGAAGCTTTCTTT.

The CDR3 bases are TGTGCCAGCAGGGACAGGGGACAGGGCAATCAGCCCCAGCATTTT. Translating gives CASRDRGQGNQPQHF. V gene TRBV27 combines with J gene TRBJ1-5; TRBD1 aligns across 9 bases. V lost 6 bases to trimming and J lost 2 bases; unmatched junction nucleotides: 5. The CDR3 sequence is 15 residues long. Per germline, CDR1 MNHEY and CDR2 SMNVEV (reference sequence).

This rearrangement joins TRBV7-8 to TRBJ1-1; D is perhaps TRBD1 (5 bases). Germline V CDR1 and CDR2: SGHVS, FQNEAQ. This CDR3 has 12 residues. V dropped 2 bases and J dropped 4 bases, with 5 bases sitting between them. Written as DNA, the CDR3 is TGTGCCAGCAGCTTAAGGGGCACTGAAGCTTTCTTT. Its translation is CASSLRGTEAFF.

This chain connects TRBV19 to TRBJ2-2; no clear D. V was pared by 3 bases and J by 4 bases, with 6 bases between. Germline CDR1 reads LNHDA; CDR2 reads SQIVND (reference sequence). The CDR3 has 13 residues. Here the CDR3 reads CASSIHSTGELFF. The DNA of the CDR3 is TGTGCCAGTAGTATTCACAGCACCGGGGAGCTGTTTTTT.

The rearrangement joins TRBV4-1 to TRBJ2-1; 13 bases match TRBD2. The CDR3 is 17 residues long. Unmatched junction bases numbered 6, after V lost 2 bases and J lost 5 bases. Germline CDR1 reads MGHRA; CDR2 reads YSYEKL. For the CDR3, the DNA is TGCGCCAGCAGCCAAAGGCCACTAGCGGGGGGGAACAATGAGCAGTTCTTC. Amino acid sequence: CASSQRPLAGGNNEQFF.

The chain carries TRBV7-9 and TRBJ1-2; the match to TRBD1 covers 7 bases. CDR1 and CDR2 from the germline V gene are SEHNR and FQNEAQ (reference sequence). The CDR3 runs to 13 residues. Germline trimming cut 4 bases from V and 6 bases from J; bases unmatched to any gene: 5. Here the CDR3 reads CASSSRGQDGYTF. In DNA, the CDR3 is TGTGCCAGCAGCTCTCGCGGACAGGATGGCTACACCTTC.

This clone was observed a single time. The chain joins TRBV30 to TRBJ2-3; the match to TRBD2 covers 9 bases. J was trimmed by 0 bases and V by 6 bases; bases with no gene match: 10. The germline V gene encodes CDR1 GTSNPN and CDR2 SVGIG (reference sequence). The CDR3 sequence is 16 residues long. The CDR3 loop reads CACPAQRGASTDTQYF. CDR3 DNA: TGTGCCTGCCCGGCCCAGCGGGGGGCGAGCACAGATACGCAGTATTTT.

The chain links TRBV2 to TRBJ1-1; D remains unclear. Germline CDR1 is SNHLY and CDR2 is FYNNEI. V was cut by 1 base and J by 5 bases, with 20 bases left in between. The CDR3 is made up of 17 amino acids. The CDR3 nucleotides read TGTGCCAGCAGTGAAGGCTTAGGAGTCCCAGTTTGGACTGAAGCTTTCTTT. This gives the protein CASSEGLGVPVWTEAFF.

The CDR3 loop reads CASSWAGRATNEKLFF. In DNA form, the CDR3 reads TGTGCCAGTAGTTGGGCCGGGAGGGCAACTAATGAAAAACTGTTTTTT. V is TRBV19 and J is TRBJ1-4; D unresolved. The V end was cut by 5 bases, the J end by 0 bases, with 13 bases between. This CDR3 has 16 amino acids. The germline V gene has CDR1 LNHDA and CDR2 SQIVND (reference sequence).

V is TRBV30 and J is TRBJ1-1, with a weak D call TRBD1 (6 bases). The CDR3 extends over 16 amino acids. The V gene's germline CDR1 is GTSNPN and CDR2 SVGIG (reference sequence). The germline V and J ends were trimmed by 2 bases and 0 bases, with 16 bases remaining between them. The CDR3 sequence: CAWSPGSGGLNTEAFF. As DNA, the CDR3 is TGTGCCTGGAGTCCCGGGTCGGGGGGGCTGAACACTGAAGCTTTCTTT.

The chain combines TRBV7-9 with TRBJ1-5; no definite D call. The CDR3 loop spans 14 amino acids. The V end was cut by 5 bases, the J end by 6 bases, with 14 bases between. The V gene's germline CDR1 is SEHNR and CDR2 FQNEAQ (reference sequence). CDR3 in DNA: TGTGCCAGCAGCCAGACGGCGGAGGGTCAGCCCCAGCATTTT. Translation gives CASSQTAEGQPQHF. Based on the CDR3 plus reference TRBV7-9 and TRBJ1-5, the full variable domain is DTGVSQNPRHKITKRGQNVTFRCDPISEHNRLYWYRQTLGQGPEFLTYFQNEAQLEKSRLLSDRFSAERPKGSFSTLEIQRTEQGDSAMYLCASSQTAEGQPQHFGDGTRLSIL.

This clone was counted at least ten times. This chain links TRBV2 with TRBJ2-2, with a possible D match to TRBD1 (6 bases). The CDR3 sequence is 13 residues long. Germline loops: CDR1 SNHLY, CDR2 FYNNEI. V was trimmed by 6 bases and J by 6 bases, leaving 11 bases between them. CDR3 sequence: CASRDPGAGELFF. The CDR3 coding sequence is TGTGCCAGCAGGGACCCAGGGGCCGGGGAGCTGTTTTTT. The complete variable domain, with remaining parts taken from reference TRBV2 and TRBJ2-2, reads EPEVTQTPSHQVTQMGQEVILRCVPISNHLYFYWYRQILGQKVEFLVSFYNNEISEKSEIFDDQFSVERPDGSNFTLKIRSTKLEDSAMYFCASRDPGAGELFFGEGSRLTVL.

The gene calls are TRBV30 and TRBJ1-1; TRBD1 is a possible D gene (6 bases). This CDR3 contains 13 residues. V was pared by 2 bases and J by 2 bases, with 9 bases between. Per the germline V gene, CDR1 is GTSNPN and CDR2 is SVGIG (reference sequence). CDR3 bases: TGTGCCTGGAGTATACAGGGAAACACTGAAGCTTTCTTT. This encodes CAWSIQGNTEAFF.

This rearrangement joins TRBV5-6 to TRBJ2-3; TRBD2 might be the D (5 bases). This CDR3 is 12 amino acids long. The V gene lost 3 bases and the J gene lost 7 bases, with 9 bases spanning the gap. Germline loops: CDR1 SGHDT, CDR2 YYEEEE. CDR3 sequence (DNA): TGTGCCAGCAGCTCCCGGACTTATACGCAGTATTTT. This gives the protein CASSSRTYTQYF.

CDR3 in DNA: TGCGCCAGCAGCCAACGTCCGGGACAGGGTACCTACGAGCAGTACTTC. It yields the protein CASSQRPGQGTYEQYF. The chain joins TRBV4-1 to TRBJ2-7; 9 bases match TRBD1. J lost 2 bases, V lost 2 bases, and 7 bases had no gene match. This CDR3 spans 16 amino acids. Germline assignment: CDR1 MGHRA and CDR2 YSYEKL.